A single sample is the source of the 20 T cell receptor beta chains below, sequenced in a study of T cells in Graves' hyperthyroidism and ophthalmopathy. Amplification of TCR beta CDR3 regions was performed using RNA transcripts as template. An initial round of RT-PCR targeting the TCR CDR3 relied on the HTBI primer set. Using its own MiXCR run on the multiplex PCR reads, TCRdb lists one record per CDR3 protein. This sample yields nearly 600,000 distinct CDR3 sequences, of which more than 13% are seen a single time; roughly 6.9% belongs to the top ten. The specimen sequenced was blood. Receptors originate from a woman younger than 30 with Graves' ophthalmopathy.

There are a few counts of this clonotype. This rearrangement joins TRBV10-3 to TRBJ2-7; perhaps TRBD1 as D (6 bases). This CDR3 is 14 amino acids long. Germline CDR1 is ENHRY and CDR2 is SYGVKD. The V and J ends lost 4 bases and 2 bases respectively, with 12 bases between them. The CDR3 protein is CAISAQGLAYEQYF. Here the CDR3 DNA reads TGTGCCATCAGTGCACAGGGTTTGGCCTACGAGCAGTACTTC.

This clonotype was recorded a few times. This rearrangement joins TRBV7-9 to TRBJ2-3, with 7 bases aligning to TRBD2. Germline V gives CDR1 SEHNR, CDR2 FQNEAQ (reference sequence). Trimming cost V 0 bases and J 5 bases; bases outside gene matches: 5. This CDR3 is 15 amino acids long. The CDR3, as DNA: TGTGCCAGCAGCTTAGCGGGAGGGCCGGGAGATACGCAGTATTTT. Translation: CASSLAGGPGDTQYF.

This clonotype was observed many times. The J gene is TRBJ1-1, the V gene TRBV7-9; D gene uncertain. This CDR3 has 13 amino acids. Germline-derived CDR1 and CDR2 are SEHNR and FQNEAQ (reference sequence). V lost 3 bases and J lost 4, with 9 bases in between. The CDR3 DNA is TGTGCCAGCAGCTTCCCATTCCCCACTGAAGCTTTCTTT. Its protein is CASSFPFPTEAFF.

This clonotype was seen many times. The chain employs TRBV30 and TRBJ2-5, with D tentatively TRBD1 (5 bases). The CDR3 totals 16 residues. V was trimmed by 2 bases and J by 1 base, leaving 17 bases between them. Germline V CDR1 and CDR2: GTSNPN, SVGIG (reference sequence). CDR3 residues: CAWSRPQGAFQETQYF. The CDR3 bases are TGTGCCTGGAGTCGCCCCCAAGGGGCTTTCCAAGAGACCCAGTACTTC.

The gene calls are TRBV11-2 and TRBJ1-2; 9 nucleotides match TRBD1. Germline V lookup: CDR1 SGHAT, CDR2 FQNNGV. The V and J ends lost 4 bases and 6 bases, in that order; junction bases with no gene match: 12. The length of the CDR3 is 16 residues. The CDR3 here is CASSSPLRDRVNGYTF. Here the CDR3 DNA reads TGTGCCAGCAGCTCGCCCCTCCGGGACAGGGTGAATGGCTACACCTTC.

This chain links TRBV2 with TRBJ1-4; D not certain. The V gene's germline CDR1 is SNHLY and CDR2 FYNNEI. The CDR3 consists of 10 residues. Between the trimmed V and J ends, which lost 8 bases and 9 bases, there was a span of 7 bases. The CDR3 protein is CASGGQKLFF. In nucleotides, the CDR3 is TGTGCCAGCGGAGGGCAAAAACTGTTTTTT.

This clonotype has ten or more counts. The rearrangement links TRBV11-2 to TRBJ2-1, with 12 bases fitting TRBD2. The germline V gene has CDR1 SGHAT and CDR2 FQNNGV. This CDR3 is built from 17 residues. V gave up 5 bases and J gave up 4 bases; unmatched junction bases: 9. The CDR3 coding sequence is TGTGCCAGCAGCGCGGGACTAGCGGGTGGGGGGTACAATGAGCAGTTCTTC. Protein: CASSAGLAGGGYNEQFF.

The table lists this clonotype with many counts. V gene TRBV5-1 combines with J gene TRBJ1-2; possibly TRBD1 for D (5 bases). Per the germline V gene, CDR1 is SGHRS and CDR2 is YFSETQ. V was clipped by 5 bases and J by 6 bases, with 20 bases between them. The CDR3 loop spans 15 amino acids. This CDR3 is CASRSDVGGINGYTF. The CDR3 DNA sequence: TGCGCCAGCAGGTCCGACGTGGGGGGAATCAATGGCTACACCTTC.

This clonotype occurred many times. The chain has TRBV3-1 and TRBJ2-1, with D possibly being TRBD2 (6 bases). This CDR3 has 15 amino acids. With 1 base removed from V and 6 bases from J, the gap between germline ends came to 13 bases. The V gene's germline CDR1 is LGHDT and CDR2 YNNKEL (reference sequence). The CDR3 loop is CASSQGGDSSNEQFF. Here the CDR3 DNA reads TGTGCCAGCAGCCAAGGGGGGGATAGCAGCAATGAGCAGTTCTTC.

This clonotype was picked up many times. J is TRBJ2-1 and V is TRBV24-1; maybe TRBD1 (5 bases). CDR3 length equals 14 residues. Looked up from germline, CDR1 is KGHDR and CDR2 is SFDVKD. The V end lost 3 bases, the J end lost 3 bases, and 8 bases lay between the germline ends. The CDR3, as DNA: TGTGCCACCAGTGATCCAGACAGCTACAATGAGCAGTTCTTC. Amino acid sequence: CATSDPDSYNEQFF.

The chain is built from TRBV9 and TRBJ1-5, with D possibly matching TRBD1 (6 bases). The CDR3 sequence is 14 residues long. Trimming removed 0 bases at V and 6 bases at J, with 10 bases between. The germline CDR1 and CDR2 sequences are SGDLS and YYNGEE. CDR3 in amino acids: CASSVEGGAQPQHF. The CDR3 coding sequence is TGTGCCAGCAGCGTAGAAGGGGGGGCTCAGCCCCAGCATTTT. Supplemented by reference TRBV9 and TRBJ1-5, the full variable domain reads DSGVTQTPKHLITATGQRVTLRCSPRSGDLSVYWYQQSLDQGLQFLIQYYNGEERAKGNILERFSAQQFPDLHSELNLSSLELGDSALYFCASSVEGGAQPQHFGDGTRLSIL.

Ten or more counts support this clonotype. The V call is TRBV30, the J call TRBJ2-7; D not resolved. From germline, CDR1 is GTSNPN and CDR2 SVGIG (reference sequence). The CDR3 loop spans 14 amino acids. V lost 1 base and J lost 0, with 10 bases in between. CDR3 DNA sequence: TGTGCCTGGAGTGAAGGCGGCTCCTCCTACGAGCAGTACTTC. Translating it yields CAWSEGGSSYEQYF.

This clonotype was counted many times. The chain has TRBV30 and TRBJ2-6; 8 bases match TRBD1. In germline, CDR1 is GTSNPN, CDR2 SVGIG (reference sequence). V lost 2 bases to trimming and J lost 0 bases; unmatched junction nucleotides: 6. The CDR3 totals 17 residues. For the CDR3, the DNA is TGTGCCTGGAGTCGGGACAGGACCTCCTCTGGGGCCAACGTCCTGACTTTC. This sequence encodes CAWSRDRTSSGANVLTF.

This clonotype was counted ten times or more. The V call is TRBV28, the J call TRBJ1-2; the match to TRBD1 covers 8 bases. The V gene's germline CDR1 is MDHEN and CDR2 SYDVKM. V was clipped by 5 bases and J by 6 bases; unmatched bases: 8. The CDR3 is 14 residues long. DNA for the CDR3: TGTGCCAGCAGTCTTGGGGACAGGAGGAATGGCTACACCTTC. It is translated as CASSLGDRRNGYTF.

With regard to this clonotype: Just one base apart from a much larger clone, this may be a read error. The J gene is TRBJ2-1, the V gene TRBV29-1, with D possibly TRBD1 on 5 matching bases. The end of the DNA aligns better with TRBJ2-7, so the J call may be wrong. Germline-derived CDR1 and CDR2 are SQVTM and ANQGSEA. The CDR3 has 13 amino acids. The CDR3 region is CSVVDSSYNEQYF. The DNA for the CDR3 is TGCAGCGTTGTTGACAGCTCCTACAATGAGCAGTACTTC.

A word on this clonotype: A read error may be the cause here, since a much bigger clone is one base away. This chain connects TRBV12-3 or TRBV12-4 to TRBJ2-3; no definite D call. Trimming took off 5 bases at V and 0 bases at J, with 9 bases between the two ends. The CDR3 runs to 14 residues. The CDR3 is CASSPWESTDTQYF. The CDR3 nucleotides are TGTGCCAGCAGTCCGTGGGAAAGCACAGATACGCAGTATTTT.

The gene calls are TRBV19 and TRBJ2-1; D remains unclear. CDR3 length: 11 residues. Trimming took off 8 bases at V and 9 bases at J, with 11 bases between the two ends. CDR1 and CDR2 (germline): LNHDA, SQIVND (reference sequence). The DNA for the CDR3 is TGTGCCAGTGGACCCCTGTTTGAGCAGTTCTTC. This encodes CASGPLFEQFF. Looking up the rest from reference TRBV19 and TRBJ2-1 gives the full variable domain: DGGITQSPKYLFRKEGQNVTLSCEQNLNHDAMYWYRQDPGQGLRLIYYSQIVNDFQKGDIAEGYSVSREKKESFPLTVTSAQKNPTAFYLCASGPLFEQFFGPGTRLTVL.

This clonotype was seen repeatedly, ten times or more. This rearrangement joins TRBV10-3 to TRBJ1-5; no firm D call. The CDR3 has 12 residues. The germline V gene encodes CDR1 ENHRY and CDR2 SYGVKD. V was clipped by 6 bases and J by 5 bases, with 8 bases between them. The CDR3 loop is CAISSWDQPQHF. In DNA form, the CDR3 reads TGTGCCATCAGCTCATGGGATCAGCCCCAGCATTTT.

V gene TRBV14 combines with J gene TRBJ2-7; no clear D gene. The CDR3 runs 13 residues. Trimming pared 1 base from V and 9 bases from J, leaving 13 bases between. Germline CDR1 is SGHDN and CDR2 is FVKESK. DNA of the CDR3: TGTGCCAGCAGCCAAGGAGGCGCTAACGGGCAGTACTTC. Protein product: CASSQGGANGQYF. The full variable domain, completed using reference TRBV14 and TRBJ2-7, is EAGVTQFPSHSVIEKGQTVTLRCDPISGHDNLYWYRRVMGKEIKFLLHFVKESKQDESGMPNNRFLAERTGGTYSTLKVQPAELEDSGVYFCASSQGGANGQYFGPGTRLTVT.

Many counts were recorded for this clonotype. This chain links TRBV20-1 with TRBJ2-5; 10 bases line up with TRBD2. Trimming cost V 5 bases and J 5 bases; bases outside gene matches: 8. CDR3 length: 14 residues. Looked up from germline, CDR1 is DFQATT and CDR2 is SNEGSKA (reference sequence). This CDR3 reads CSACPSGRAETQYF. CDR3 coding DNA: TGCAGTGCTTGTCCCAGCGGGAGGGCCGAGACCCAGTACTTC.